These 22 T cell receptor beta chains came from one sample sequenced in a study of cytomegalovirus exposure and HLA in healthy donors. The table came from immunoSEQ multiplex PCR; TCRdb's copy has only in-frame clones and leaves some out. The sample consists of roughly 120,000 clones, about 85% of them appearing once. The sample comprised PBMCs. The receptors were gathered from a young man in good health and CMV-seropositive.

This chain joins TRBV19 and TRBJ2-4, with 7 bases lining up with TRBD1. Losses at the gene ends were 4 bases for V and 6 bases for J; bases not matched to a gene: 0. The CDR3 runs to 12 residues. Germline loops: CDR1 LNHDA, CDR2 SQIVND (reference sequence). The CDR3 nucleotides are TGTGCCAGTAGTAGACAGGGAAACATTCAGTACTTC. Amino acids: CASSRQGNIQYF.

V is TRBV7-8 and J is TRBJ2-7; 8 nucleotides align to TRBD1. CDR1 and CDR2 from the germline V gene are SGHVS and FQNEAQ. V lost 1 base to trimming and J lost 6 bases; unmatched junction nucleotides: 5. CDR3 length: 14 amino acids. The CDR3 region is CASSLERTGPEQYF. CDR3 coding DNA: TGTGCCAGCAGCTTAGAGCGGACAGGGCCCGAGCAGTACTTC. The entire variable domain, with the rest obtained from reference TRBV7-8 and TRBJ2-7, is as follows: GAGVSQSPRYKVAKRGQDVALRCDPISGHVSLFWYQQALGQGPEFLTYFQNEAQLDKSGLPSDRFFAERPEGSVSTLKIQRTQQEDSAVYLCASSLERTGPEQYFGPGTRLTVT.

The rearrangement links TRBV15 to TRBJ2-4; 7 bases are a match to TRBD1. The CDR3 is 13 residues long. The trim removed 5 bases at V and 8 bases at J, leaving 6 bases unmatched. Per germline, CDR1 LNHNV and CDR2 YYDKDF (reference sequence). The CDR3 protein is CATSPPDRDIQYF. DNA of the CDR3: TGTGCCACCAGCCCCCCAGACAGGGACATTCAGTACTTC. Complete variable domain (other parts from reference TRBV15 and TRBJ2-4): DAMVIQNPRYQVTQFGKPVTLSCSQTLNHNVMYWYQQKSSQAPKLLFHYYDKDFNNEADTPDNFQSRRPNTSFCFLDIRSPGLGDTAMYLCATSPPDRDIQYFGAGTRLSVL.

The chain couples TRBV7-9 to TRBJ2-7, with 7 bases identical to TRBD2. J gave up 2 bases and V 8 bases, and 3 bases lay outside the gene matches. This CDR3 comprises 12 residues. CDR1 and CDR2 (germline): SEHNR, FQNEAQ (reference sequence). CDR3 loop: CASAAGTYEQYF. The CDR3 DNA sequence: TGTGCCAGCGCAGCGGGAACCTACGAGCAGTACTTC.

This clone was observed a handful of times. This chain uses TRBV7-2 with TRBJ1-2; D call uncertain. CDR1 and CDR2 (germline): SGHTA, FQGNSA. With 1 base removed from V and 5 bases from J, the gap between germline ends came to 8 bases. The CDR3 is 13 residues long. CDR3 sequence (DNA): TGTGCCAGCAGCTTAGATTTTCAGTATGGCTACACCTTC. This gives the protein CASSLDFQYGYTF.

V usage is TRBV7-8 and J usage is TRBJ1-4; 7 bases are shared with TRBD1. This CDR3 comprises 14 residues. The junction had 11 bases not matched to a gene; V was cut back by 5 bases and J by 11 bases. Germline CDR1 is SGHVS and CDR2 is FQNEAQ. The DNA for the CDR3 is TGTGCCAGCAGCCCTAACAGGGGAGCGGAGAAACTGTTTTTT. Translating gives CASSPNRGAEKLFF.

DNA for the CDR3: TGTGCCAGCAGCCAAGATTCATTTAACTATGGCTACACCTTC. It yields the protein CASSQDSFNYGYTF. This rearrangement joins TRBV4-2 to TRBJ1-2; D not certain. The CDR3 spans 14 residues. Germline V lookup: CDR1 LGHNA, CDR2 YNFKEQ. The V and J ends lost 0 bases and 1 base respectively, with 6 bases between them.

This chain uses TRBV11-3 with TRBJ1-1; weak D call: TRBD1 (5 bases). Deletions cut 0 bases from V and 1 base from J, with 6 bases between. CDR1 and CDR2 (germline): SGHNT, YENEEA. The CDR3 runs 14 residues. The DNA of the CDR3 is TGTGCCAGCAGCTTAGACGGGGGGAACACTGAAGCTTTCTTT. It translates to CASSLDGGNTEAFF.

The V gene is TRBV12-2, the J gene TRBJ2-7; the D segment call TRBD1 is taken from the table without a DNA check. TRBV12-2 is given as a pseudogene. The CDR3 is 15 amino acids. CDR3 bases: TGTGCAAGTCGCTCCCCCCACCGGCAGGGGAACGAGCAGTACTTC. Translation: CASRSPHRQGNEQYF.

This chain uses TRBV28 with TRBJ2-7; D gene uncertain. Between the trimmed V and J ends, which lost 6 bases and 1 base, there was a span of 10 bases. The CDR3 extends over 13 amino acids. Germline CDR1 reads MDHEN; CDR2 reads SYDVKM. In DNA form, the CDR3 reads TGTGCCAGCAGGGTCGCGGCATCCTACGAGCAGTACTTC. This encodes CASRVAASYEQYF.

The count of this clone is one. The chain links TRBV6-1 to TRBJ2-5; 10 positions match TRBD1. Unmatched junction bases numbered 8, after V lost 0 bases and J lost 4 bases. The germline gives CDR1 MNHNS, CDR2 SASEGT. CDR3 length equals 17 residues. The CDR3 sequence: CASSEAPGTGDPETQYF. DNA of the CDR3: TGTGCCAGCAGTGAAGCCCCCGGGACAGGGGATCCAGAGACCCAGTACTTC.

The chain employs TRBV12-5 and TRBJ2-7; TRBD2 might be the D (6 bases). Trimming took 3 bases from V and 3 from J, leaving 18 bases between them. Per germline, CDR1 LGHNT and CDR2 FRNRAP. There are 16 residues in the CDR3. The CDR3 loop reads CASGFPPEGRIYEQYF. CDR3 in DNA: TGTGCTAGTGGTTTCCCCCCGGAGGGACGGATCTACGAGCAGTACTTC.

The chain links TRBV2 to TRBJ2-1, with a possible D match to TRBD1 (6 bases). The CDR3 length is 15 residues. The germline V gene encodes CDR1 SNHLY and CDR2 FYNNEI. Trimming removed 3 bases at V and 2 bases at J, with 11 bases between. CDR3 residues: CASSDNRVTYNEQFF. DNA for the CDR3: TGTGCCAGCAGTGATAACAGGGTTACCTACAATGAGCAGTTCTTC.

This chain connects TRBV11-3 to TRBJ2-2; 9 nucleotides line up with TRBD1. Germline V gives CDR1 SGHNT, CDR2 YENEEA. This CDR3 is built from 14 residues. The trim removed 6 bases at V and 5 bases at J, leaving 4 bases unmatched. In DNA form, the CDR3 reads TGTGCCAGCAGGGGACAGGGAACGACCGGGGAGCTGTTTTTT. Protein sequence: CASRGQGTTGELFF.

This clone was detected once. This chain links TRBV6-5 with TRBJ1-2, with D possibly being TRBD1 (5 bases). V lost 2 bases and J lost 3, with 16 bases in between. The CDR3 spans 16 residues. Looked up from germline, CDR1 is MNHEY and CDR2 is SVGAGI. CDR3 in DNA: TGTGCCAGCAGTTACCGGGAGGAGGGGAGGGACTATGGCTACACCTTC. Translating gives CASSYREEGRDYGYTF.

The V gene is TRBV10-2, the J gene TRBJ1-1; D remains unclear. Germline values: CDR1 WSHSY, CDR2 SAAADI. The CDR3 runs to 15 residues. The V and J ends lost 3 bases and 2 bases respectively, with 13 bases between them. The CDR3 DNA is TGCGCCAGCAGTGAAGTTGGTGGGCTTAACACTGAAGCTTTCTTT. Protein sequence: CASSEVGGLNTEAFF.

This clone occurred once. The chain carries TRBV28 and TRBJ1-5; D remains unclear. Looked up from germline, CDR1 is MDHEN and CDR2 is SYDVKM. The V gene lost 6 bases and the J gene lost 4 bases, with 13 bases spanning the gap. The CDR3 loop spans 14 amino acids. The CDR3 loop reads CASRVSGLNQPQHF. In nucleotides, the CDR3 is TGTGCCAGCAGGGTATCGGGTTTAAATCAGCCCCAGCATTTT. The full variable domain, rest sourced from reference TRBV28 and TRBJ1-5, is DVKVTQSSRYLVKRTGEKVFLECVQDMDHENMFWYRQDPGLGLRLIYFSYDVKMKEKGDIPEGYSVSREKKERFSLILESASTNQTSMYLCASRVSGLNQPQHFGDGTRLSIL.

This clone came up once. V and J are TRBV4-1 and TRBJ1-5; D is possibly TRBD1 (5 bases). Per the germline V gene, CDR1 is MGHRA and CDR2 is YSYEKL. With 1 base removed from V and 1 base from J, the gap between germline ends came to 14 bases. There are 17 residues in the CDR3. This chain's CDR3 is CASSQGLRGQSNQPQHF. DNA of the CDR3: TGCGCCAGCAGCCAAGGCCTTAGGGGTCAGAGCAATCAGCCCCAGCATTTT.

The gene calls are TRBV7-8 and TRBJ2-5, with 7 bases lining up with TRBD1. V was clipped by 1 base and J by 5 bases; unmatched bases: 7. CDR3 length: 15 residues. Germline V gives CDR1 SGHVS, CDR2 FQNEAQ. In DNA, the CDR3 is TGTGCCAGCAGCTTAGTGACAGGGCTAGGGGAGACCCAGTACTTC. Translating gives CASSLVTGLGETQYF.

The chain uses TRBV6-1 and TRBJ1-1, with 9 bases fitting TRBD1. This CDR3 spans 14 amino acids. From germline, CDR1 is MNHNS and CDR2 SASEGT. The J segment lost 0 bases and the V segment lost 5 bases, leaving 1 base of the junction unmatched. The CDR3 reads CASSRDRVNTEAFF. In DNA form, the CDR3 reads TGTGCCAGCAGTAGGGACAGGGTGAACACTGAAGCTTTCTTT.

This clone was seen a single time. The V call is TRBV27, the J call TRBJ1-6; D possibly corresponds to TRBD1 (5 bases). CDR1 is MNHEY, CDR2 SMNVEV, per germline (reference sequence). This CDR3 contains 15 residues. V gave up 2 bases and J gave up 4 bases, with 9 bases separating them. The CDR3 protein is CASSLGQFYNSPLHF. DNA of the CDR3: TGTGCCAGCAGTTTAGGACAATTTTATAATTCACCCCTCCACTTT.

V and J are TRBV15 and TRBJ2-7; TRBD1 matches at 10 bases. CDR1 and CDR2 from the germline V gene are LNHNV and YYDKDF (reference sequence). The CDR3 is 14 amino acids. The V and J ends lost 7 bases and 2 bases, in that order; junction bases with no gene match: 5. The CDR3 DNA reads as TGTGCCACCACCGCCGGGACAGGGGCCTACGAGCAGTACTTC. Amino acid sequence: CATTAGTGAYEQYF. The complete variable domain, with remaining parts taken from reference TRBV15 and TRBJ2-7, reads DAMVIQNPRYQVTQFGKPVTLSCSQTLNHNVMYWYQQKSSQAPKLLFHYYDKDFNNEADTPDNFQSRRPNTSFCFLDIRSPGLGDTAMYLCATTAGTGAYEQYFGPGTRLTVT.